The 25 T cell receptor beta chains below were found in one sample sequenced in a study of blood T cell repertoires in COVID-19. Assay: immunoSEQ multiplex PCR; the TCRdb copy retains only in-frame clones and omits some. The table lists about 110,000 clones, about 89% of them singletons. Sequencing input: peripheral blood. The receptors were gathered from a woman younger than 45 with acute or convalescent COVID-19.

The CDR3 loop is CASSQDQRVQETQYF. The CDR3 nucleotides read TGTGCCAGCAGCCAAGACCAGCGGGTCCAAGAGACCCAGTACTTC. The rearrangement joins TRBV4-2 to TRBJ2-5, with D possibly TRBD2 on 6 matching bases. The CDR3 covers 15 residues. V was cut by 0 bases and J by 1 base, with 9 bases left in between. Germline CDR1 is LGHNA and CDR2 is YNFKEQ.

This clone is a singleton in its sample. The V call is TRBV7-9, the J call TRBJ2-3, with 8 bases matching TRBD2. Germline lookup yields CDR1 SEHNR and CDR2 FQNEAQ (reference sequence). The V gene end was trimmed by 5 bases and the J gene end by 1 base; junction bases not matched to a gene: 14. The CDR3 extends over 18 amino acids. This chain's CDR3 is CASSPPATGAGGTDTQYF. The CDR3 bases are TGTGCCAGCAGCCCACCCGCGACCGGAGCGGGAGGCACAGATACGCAGTATTTT.

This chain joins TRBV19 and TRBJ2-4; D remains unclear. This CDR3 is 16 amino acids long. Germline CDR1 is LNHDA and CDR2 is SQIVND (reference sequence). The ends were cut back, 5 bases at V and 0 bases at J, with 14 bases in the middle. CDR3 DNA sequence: TGTGCCAGTAGTGAAACAGCTGCAATAGCCAAAAACATTCAGTACTTC. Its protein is CASSETAAIAKNIQYF.

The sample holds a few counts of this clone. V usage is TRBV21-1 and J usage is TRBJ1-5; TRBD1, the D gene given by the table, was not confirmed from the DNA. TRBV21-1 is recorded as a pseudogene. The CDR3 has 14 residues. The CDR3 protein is CASNQGEPNQPQHF. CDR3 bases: TGTGCCAGCAACCAGGGGGAACCCAATCAGCCCCAGCATTTT.

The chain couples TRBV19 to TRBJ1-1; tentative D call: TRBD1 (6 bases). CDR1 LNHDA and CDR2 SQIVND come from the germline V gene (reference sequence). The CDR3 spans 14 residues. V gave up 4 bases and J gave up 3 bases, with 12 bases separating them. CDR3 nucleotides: TGTGCCAGTAGTAATCGACAGGCGGACACTGAAGCTTTCTTT. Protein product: CASSNRQADTEAFF.

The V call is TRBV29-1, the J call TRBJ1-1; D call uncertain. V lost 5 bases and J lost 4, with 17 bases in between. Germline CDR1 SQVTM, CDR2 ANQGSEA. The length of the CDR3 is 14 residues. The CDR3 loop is CSVQILREGTEAFF. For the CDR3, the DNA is TGCAGCGTTCAGATCCTAAGGGAGGGCACTGAAGCTTTCTTT.

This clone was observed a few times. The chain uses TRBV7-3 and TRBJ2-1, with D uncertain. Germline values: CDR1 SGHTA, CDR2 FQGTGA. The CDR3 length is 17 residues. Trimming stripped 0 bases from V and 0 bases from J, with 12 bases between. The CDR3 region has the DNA TGTGCCAGCAGCTTAACGAGCGAGCGTCGCTCCTACAATGAGCAGTTCTTC. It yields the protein CASSLTSERRSYNEQFF.

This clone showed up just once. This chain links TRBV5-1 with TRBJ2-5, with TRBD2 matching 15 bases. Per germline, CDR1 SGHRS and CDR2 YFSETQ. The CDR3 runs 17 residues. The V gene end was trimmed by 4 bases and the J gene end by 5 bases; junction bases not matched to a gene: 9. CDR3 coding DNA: TGCGCCAGCAGCCCAGGACTAGCGGGGGGGCATTGGGAGACCCAGTACTTC. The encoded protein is CASSPGLAGGHWETQYF.

The CDR3: CASSEKGQGGSPLHF. As DNA, the CDR3 is TGCGCCAGCAGCGAAAAAGGACAGGGAGGATCACCCCTCCACTTT. The gene calls are TRBV5-1 and TRBJ1-6, with 8 bases aligning to TRBD1. V shed 4 bases and J 10 bases; nucleotides not matched to a gene: 10. The CDR3 sequence is 15 residues long. CDR1 is SGHRS, CDR2 YFSETQ, per germline.

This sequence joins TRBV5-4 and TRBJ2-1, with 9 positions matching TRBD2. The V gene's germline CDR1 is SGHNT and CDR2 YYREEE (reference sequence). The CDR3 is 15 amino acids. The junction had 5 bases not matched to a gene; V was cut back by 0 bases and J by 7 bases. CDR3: CASSLALGLANEQFF. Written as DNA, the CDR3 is TGTGCCAGCAGCTTGGCCTTGGGACTAGCAAATGAGCAGTTCTTC.

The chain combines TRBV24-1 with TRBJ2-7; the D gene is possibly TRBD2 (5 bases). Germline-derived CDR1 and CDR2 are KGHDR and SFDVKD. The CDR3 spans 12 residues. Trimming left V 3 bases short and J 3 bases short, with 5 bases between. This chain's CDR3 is CATSDDYYEQYF. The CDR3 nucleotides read TGTGCCACCAGTGATGACTACTACGAGCAGTACTTC.

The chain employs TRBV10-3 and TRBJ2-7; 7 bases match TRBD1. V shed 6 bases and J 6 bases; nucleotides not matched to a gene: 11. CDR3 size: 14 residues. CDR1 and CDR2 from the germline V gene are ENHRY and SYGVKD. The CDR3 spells CAISARDRPLEQYF. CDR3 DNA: TGTGCCATCAGCGCTCGGGACAGACCTCTCGAGCAGTACTTC.

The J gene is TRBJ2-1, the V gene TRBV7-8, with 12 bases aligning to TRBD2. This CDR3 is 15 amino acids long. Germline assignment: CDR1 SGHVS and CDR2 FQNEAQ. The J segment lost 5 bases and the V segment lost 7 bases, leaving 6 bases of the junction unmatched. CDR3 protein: CASNPRTSGDNEQFF. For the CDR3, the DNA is TGTGCCAGCAATCCCAGGACTAGCGGGGACAATGAGCAGTTCTTC.

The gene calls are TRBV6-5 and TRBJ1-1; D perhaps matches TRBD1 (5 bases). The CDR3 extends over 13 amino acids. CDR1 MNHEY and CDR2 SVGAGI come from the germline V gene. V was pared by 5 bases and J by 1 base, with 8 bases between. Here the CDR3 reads CASSPGGNTEAFF. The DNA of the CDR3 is TGTGCCAGCAGTCCCGGGGGGAACACTGAAGCTTTCTTT.

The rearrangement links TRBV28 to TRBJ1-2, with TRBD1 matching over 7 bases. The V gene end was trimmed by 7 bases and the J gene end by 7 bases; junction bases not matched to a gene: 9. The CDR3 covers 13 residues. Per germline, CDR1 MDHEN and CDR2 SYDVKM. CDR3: CASKIGGLAGYTF. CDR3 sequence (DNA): TGTGCCAGCAAAATAGGGGGCTTGGCTGGCTACACCTTC.

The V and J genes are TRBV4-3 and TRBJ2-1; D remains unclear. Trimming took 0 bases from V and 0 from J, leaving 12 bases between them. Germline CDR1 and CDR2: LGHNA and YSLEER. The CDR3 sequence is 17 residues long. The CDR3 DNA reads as TGCGCCAGCAGCCAAGATCAAGCAGCGAGCTCCTACAATGAGCAGTTCTTC. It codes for CASSQDQAASSYNEQFF.

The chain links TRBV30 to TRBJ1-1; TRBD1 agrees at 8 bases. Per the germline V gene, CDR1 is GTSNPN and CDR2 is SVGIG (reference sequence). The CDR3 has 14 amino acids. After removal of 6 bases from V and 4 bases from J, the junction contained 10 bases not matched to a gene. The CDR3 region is CACPRLTGVTEAFF. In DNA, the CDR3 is TGTGCCTGCCCCCGCTTGACAGGGGTCACTGAAGCTTTCTTT.

The CDR3 sequence: CASTWTVYQPQHF. The CDR3 DNA reads TGTGCCAGCACCTGGACAGTTTACCAGCCCCAGCATTTT. The chain is built from TRBV7-2 and TRBJ1-5; D is perhaps TRBD1 (6 bases). This CDR3 spans 13 amino acids. Germline CDR1 SGHTA, CDR2 FQGNSA. Trimming removed 7 bases at V and 7 bases at J, with 14 bases between.

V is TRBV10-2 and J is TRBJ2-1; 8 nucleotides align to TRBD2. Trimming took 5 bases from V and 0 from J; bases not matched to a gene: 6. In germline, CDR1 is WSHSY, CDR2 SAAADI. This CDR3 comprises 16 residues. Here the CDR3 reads CASSRSREVSYNEQFF. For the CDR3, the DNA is TGCGCCAGCAGTAGGTCGCGGGAGGTCTCCTACAATGAGCAGTTCTTC.

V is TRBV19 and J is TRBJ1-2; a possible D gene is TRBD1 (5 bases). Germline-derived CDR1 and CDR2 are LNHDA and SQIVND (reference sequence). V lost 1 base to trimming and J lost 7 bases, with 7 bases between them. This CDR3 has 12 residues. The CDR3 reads CASSIAGVGYTF. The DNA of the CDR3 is TGTGCCAGTAGTATAGCGGGGGTTGGCTACACCTTC.

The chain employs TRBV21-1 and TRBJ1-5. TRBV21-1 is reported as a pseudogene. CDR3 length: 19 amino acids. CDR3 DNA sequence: TGTGCCAGCAGCAAGATTTATCGGACACGGAGGAGGGTGAGACAGCCCCAGCATTTT. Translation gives CASSKIYRTRRRVRQPQHF.

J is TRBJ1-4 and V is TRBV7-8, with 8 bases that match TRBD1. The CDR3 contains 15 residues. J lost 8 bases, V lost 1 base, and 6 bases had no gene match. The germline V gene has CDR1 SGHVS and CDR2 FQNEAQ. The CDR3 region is CASSLGVTGVEKLFF. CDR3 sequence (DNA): TGTGCCAGCAGCTTAGGAGTGACAGGGGTGGAAAAACTGTTTTTT.

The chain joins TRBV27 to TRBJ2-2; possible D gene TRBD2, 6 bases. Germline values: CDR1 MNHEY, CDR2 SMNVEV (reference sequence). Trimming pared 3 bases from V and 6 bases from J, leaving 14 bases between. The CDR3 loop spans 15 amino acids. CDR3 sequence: CASSFRLGGAGELFF. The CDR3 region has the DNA TGTGCCAGCAGTTTCCGCCTAGGAGGGGCCGGGGAGCTGTTTTTT.

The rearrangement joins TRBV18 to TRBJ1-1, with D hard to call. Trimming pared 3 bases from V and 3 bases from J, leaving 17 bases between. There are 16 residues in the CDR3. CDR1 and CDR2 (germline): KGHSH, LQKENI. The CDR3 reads CASSPSRGLWDTEAFF. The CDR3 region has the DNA TGTGCCAGCTCACCCTCCCGAGGGCTATGGGACACTGAAGCTTTCTTT.

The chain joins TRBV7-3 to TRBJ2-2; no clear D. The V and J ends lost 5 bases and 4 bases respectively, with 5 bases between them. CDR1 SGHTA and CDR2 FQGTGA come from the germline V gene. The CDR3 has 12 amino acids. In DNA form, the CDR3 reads TGTGCCAGCAGCGGAGCCACCGGGGAGCTGTTTTTT. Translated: CASSGATGELFF.